The 17 T cell receptor beta chains below all came from one sample that was sequenced in a study of blood T cell repertoires in COVID-19 (dated by TCRdb to between 2020 and 2021). Library creation used the immunoSEQ multiplex PCR assay. TCRdb limited this immuneACCESS table to in-frame rearrangements with V and J called. A share of clones is missing; checked studies link under half to unresolved V genes, and the rest is unexplained. The sample has approximately 240,000 clones on record, about 88% of them singletons. The ten top clones hold under 3.5% of the sample. The sequenced material came from peripheral blood. These receptors all stem from a man aged 45-65 years who had recovered from COVID-19.

The rearrangement links TRBV11-2 to TRBJ1-1; the D is unclear. The germline V and J ends were trimmed by 4 bases and 7 bases, with 13 bases remaining between them. CDR1 and CDR2 (germline): SGHAT, FQNNGV. The CDR3 loop spans 13 amino acids. CDR3 DNA: TGTGCCAGCAGCTCTCCACGCCGGGGTGAAGCTTTCTTT. Its protein is CASSSPRRGEAFF.

The gene calls are TRBV27 and TRBJ1-1; D is uncertain. Germline values: CDR1 MNHEY, CDR2 SMNVEV (reference sequence). The ends were cut back, 8 bases at V and 4 bases at J, with 14 bases in the middle. CDR3 length: 13 amino acids. This chain's CDR3 is CASSVAGSTEAFF. CDR3 coding DNA: TGTGCCAGCTCGGTGGCGGGCTCCACTGAAGCTTTCTTT.

The J gene is TRBJ1-1, the V gene TRBV27; tentatively, D is TRBD1 (5 bases). Germline assignment: CDR1 MNHEY and CDR2 SMNVEV (reference sequence). V dropped 2 bases and J dropped 1 base, with 11 bases sitting between them. The CDR3 loop spans 15 amino acids. The CDR3 is CASSLKGWPNTEAFF. DNA for the CDR3: TGTGCCAGCAGTTTAAAGGGGTGGCCGAACACTGAAGCTTTCTTT.

The V gene is TRBV18, the J gene TRBJ2-7, with TRBD1 matching 7 bases. Germline CDR1 and CDR2: KGHSH and LQKENI. The V and J ends lost 3 bases and 3 bases, in that order; junction bases with no gene match: 11. CDR3 length: 16 amino acids. The CDR3 nucleotides read TGTGCCAGCTCACCTACACAGGGGCCACAGTTCTACGAGCAGTACTTC. Amino acids: CASSPTQGPQFYEQYF.

Only a few counts were recorded for this clone. V and J are TRBV23-1 and TRBJ1-5, with TRBD1 as a possible D gene (6 bases). TRBV23-1 qualifies as an ORF whose function is uncertain. V was trimmed by 7 bases and J by 2 bases, leaving 12 bases between them. The CDR3 consists of 14 residues. The CDR3 sequence is CASTQGPGNQPQHF. For the CDR3, the DNA is TGCGCCAGCACACAGGGCCCTGGCAATCAGCCCCAGCATTTT.

V is TRBV5-1 and J is TRBJ2-3; 14 nucleotides agree with TRBD2. The V gene end was trimmed by 4 bases and the J gene end by 6 bases; junction bases not matched to a gene: 7. The CDR3 runs to 16 residues. Germline V gives CDR1 SGHRS, CDR2 YFSETQ. CDR3 bases: TGCGCCAGCAGCCCGGGACTAGCGGGAGTCCCCGATACGCAGTATTTT. Translation gives CASSPGLAGVPDTQYF.

This chain uses TRBV27 with TRBJ2-7; 9 positions agree with TRBD1. Germline CDR1 reads MNHEY; CDR2 reads SMNVEV (reference sequence). The CDR3 sequence is 15 residues long. With 8 bases clipped from V and 2 bases from J, the junction kept 10 bases outside the gene matches. The CDR3 DNA reads as TGTGCCAGCCTTTCTTTGGGACAGGGAACCTACGAGCAGTACTTC. This encodes CASLSLGQGTYEQYF.

The J gene is TRBJ1-6, the V gene TRBV6-5; D remains unclear. Deletions cut 0 bases from V and 7 bases from J, with 10 bases between. CDR3 length: 15 residues. Germline assignment: CDR1 MNHEY and CDR2 SVGAGI. CDR3 nucleotide sequence: TGTGCCAGCAGTTACTCATCAGCGACGAATTCACCCCTCCACTTT. This encodes CASSYSSATNSPLHF.

This chain connects TRBV6-5 to TRBJ1-1, with TRBD1 identical over 7 bases. The CDR3 has 14 residues. Germline V gives CDR1 MNHEY, CDR2 SVGAGI. The trim removed 6 bases at V and 0 bases at J, leaving 4 bases unmatched. The DNA of the CDR3 is TGTGCCAGCAGAGTGACAGGGATGAACACTGAAGCTTTCTTT. This codes for CASRVTGMNTEAFF.

The V gene is TRBV24-1, the J gene TRBJ2-5, with TRBD1 matching 8 bases. Germline V lookup: CDR1 KGHDR, CDR2 SFDVKD. CDR3 length: 14 residues. Unmatched junction bases numbered 6, after V lost 4 bases and J lost 6 bases. In nucleotides, the CDR3 is TGTGCCACCAGTGAAGGGGACAGGCGCAAGACCCAGTACTTC. It specifies CATSEGDRRKTQYF.

The chain couples TRBV27 to TRBJ2-5; 7 bases are shared with TRBD1. The CDR3 is made up of 16 amino acids. CDR1 MNHEY and CDR2 SMNVEV come from the germline V gene (reference sequence). The junction had 13 bases not matched to a gene; V was cut back by 4 bases and J by 5 bases. The CDR3 sequence is CASSSRTGLLGETQYF. CDR3 sequence (DNA): TGTGCCAGCAGTTCTAGGACAGGCCTCCTGGGGGAGACCCAGTACTTC.

This chain uses TRBV18 with TRBJ1-2; no firm D call. The germline CDR1 and CDR2 sequences are KGHSH and LQKENI. The CDR3 spans 13 residues. Deletions cut 1 base from V and 4 bases from J, with 7 bases between. The chain's CDR3 is CASSPLVGYGYTF. In nucleotides, the CDR3 is TGTGCCAGCTCACCACTTGTCGGCTATGGCTACACCTTC.

The chain is built from TRBV18 and TRBJ2-3; TRBD1 aligns across 9 bases. CDR1 and CDR2 from the germline V gene are KGHSH and LQKENI. The CDR3 totals 16 residues. Losses at the gene ends were 3 bases for V and 2 bases for J; bases not matched to a gene: 6. CDR3 nucleotides: TGTGCCAGCTCACCCTCAAGGGACAGGGACACAGATACGCAGTATTTT. Translated, it gives CASSPSRDRDTDTQYF.

The genes are TRBV19 and TRBJ1-2, with D hard to call. The V end was cut by 5 bases, the J end by 2 bases, with 9 bases between. Looked up from germline, CDR1 is LNHDA and CDR2 is SQIVND (reference sequence). The CDR3 runs to 13 residues. The CDR3 sequence is CASSLTPNYGYTF. The DNA of the CDR3 is TGTGCCAGTAGTTTGACACCCAACTATGGCTACACCTTC.

The rearrangement uses TRBV30 and TRBJ1-6; maybe TRBD1 (6 bases). V was shortened by 0 bases and J by 5 bases, with 14 bases between the two germline ends. The CDR3 totals 16 residues. Germline loops: CDR1 GTSNPN, CDR2 SVGIG (reference sequence). This CDR3 reads CAWSVLGRGHNSPLHF. CDR3 nucleotides: TGTGCCTGGAGTGTATTGGGCAGGGGTCATAATTCACCCCTCCACTTT.

This chain connects TRBV3-1 (or the pseudogene TRBV3-2) to TRBJ2-2; TRBD2 aligns across 15 bases. Germline V gives CDR1 LGHDT, CDR2 YNNKEL (reference sequence). V was clipped by 7 bases and J by 2 bases; unmatched bases: 5. The CDR3 runs 17 residues. CDR3 DNA: TGTGCCAGCACCAGGACTAGCGGGAGGGCCAACACCGGGGAGCTGTTTTTT. This encodes CASTRTSGRANTGELFF.

The chain has TRBV7-9 and TRBJ2-7; TRBD1 agrees at 7 bases. This CDR3 region has 15 residues. CDR1 and CDR2 from the germline V gene are SEHNR and FQNEAQ (reference sequence). V shed 1 base, J shed 6 bases, and the junction held 9 bases outside the gene matches. CDR3 coding DNA: TGTGCCAGCAGCTTAGGAGGGGGCTCAGGAGGCGAGCAGTACTTC. Its protein is CASSLGGGSGGEQYF.